The rows below give T cell receptor beta chains drawn from one sample of a study of blood T cell repertoires in COVID-19. Only in-frame clones appear in the TCRdb table, and some are missing; sequencing was by immunoSEQ multiplex PCR. The sample has 260,000 or so clones; approximately 87% are singletons. Sequencing was performed on peripheral blood. These receptors were collected from a human donor in a cohort sampled during active COVID-19. Each CDR3 is given with its conserved first and last residue. Fields, in order: V gene, D gene, J gene, CDR3 DNA, CDR3 protein. D genes are given only for firm matches.

TRBV6-5	TRBD2	TRBJ2-1	TGTGCCAGCAGAGCCGGGAGGGCCCCCCGAGAGCAGTTCTTC	CASRAGRAPREQFF
TRBV11-3	TRBD1	TRBJ2-7	TGTGCCAGCAGCGGGGACAGGATATCCGAGCAGTACTTC	CASSGDRISEQYF
TRBV11-2	TRBD2	TRBJ2-4	TGTGCCAGCAGCTCAGGCGGGGGAGCCAAAAACATTCAGTACTTC	CASSSGGGAKNIQYF
TRBV18	TRBD1	TRBJ1-2	TGTGCCAGCTCACCGGGACAGGTCCCTAACTATGGCTACACCTTC	CASSPGQVPNYGYTF
TRBV12-3/TRBV12-4	NA	TRBJ2-3	TGTGCCAGCAAAGGGGGGGCCCCGGATACGCAGTATTTT	CASKGGAPDTQYF
TRBV7-2	TRBD1	TRBJ1-6	TGTGCCAGCAGCTTAGAGGACAGGGCTACACCCCTCCACTTT	CASSLEDRATPLHF
TRBV2	TRBD2	TRBJ2-1	TGTGCCAGCAGTCCACGGACTAGCGCAAACAATGAGCAGTTCTTC	CASSPRTSANNEQFF
TRBV19	TRBD2	TRBJ2-1	TGTGCCAGTAGTAGTAGCGGGAGCAATGAGCAGTTCTTC	CASSSSGSNEQFF
TRBV5-1	TRBD1	TRBJ1-2	TGCGCCAGCAGCTTTTTGGTCGGGACAGGGGCCGGCTACACCTTC	CASSFLVGTGAGYTF
TRBV6-1	NA	TRBJ1-6	TGTGCCAGCAGTGAATGGGCCGCTGATAATTCACCCCTCCACTTT	CASSEWAADNSPLHF
TRBV7-6	NA	TRBJ2-1	TGTGCCAGCAGCTTAGGAAATGGCCACAATGAGCAGTTCTTC	CASSLGNGHNEQFF
TRBV7-2	TRBD1	TRBJ1-3	TGTGCCAGCAGCTTATCCGGGACAGCCCTCTCTGGAAACACCATATATTTT	CASSLSGTALSGNTIYF
TRBV5-5	NA	TRBJ2-1	TGTGCCAGCAGCTCTCCTCTAGGCAGAAATGAGCAGTTCTTC	CASSSPLGRNEQFF